These 22 T cell receptor beta chains were sequenced from one sample in a study of technical replicates of blood from a handful of donors. Data came from immunoSEQ multiplex PCR; TCRdb stores just in-frame clones and leaves some out. The repertoire holds around 65,000 clones, with about 86% as singletons. The material sequenced was PBMCs. The origin of the receptors is a human donor in good health. Some clones in this sample may be carry-over from other donors' samples.

The chain recombines TRBV7-2 with TRBJ2-7, with 9 nucleotides matching TRBD2. CDR3 length: 13 amino acids. CDR1 and CDR2 from the germline V gene are SGHTA and FQGNSA. V shed 4 bases and J 6 bases; nucleotides not matched to a gene: 4. The CDR3 nucleotides read TGTGCCAGCAGCTCCGCGGGGGGGGGCGAGCAGTACTTC. Amino acid sequence: CASSSAGGGEQYF.

The J gene is TRBJ2-7, the V gene TRBV15; perhaps TRBD1 as D (6 bases). CDR3 size: 14 residues. Trimming pared 1 base from V and 7 bases from J, leaving 14 bases between. Germline V gives CDR1 LNHNV, CDR2 YYDKDF (reference sequence). The DNA of the CDR3 is TGTGCCACCAGCAGAGTCGACAGGAAGGAAGAGCAGTACTTC. Translation: CATSRVDRKEEQYF.

The chain employs TRBV4-3 and TRBJ2-7, with a weak D call TRBD2 (6 bases). CDR3 length: 13 amino acids. The V gene's germline CDR1 is LGHNA and CDR2 YSLEER. V dropped 0 bases and J dropped 4 bases, with 7 bases sitting between them. The CDR3 is CASSQDGGYEQYF. The DNA of the CDR3 is TGCGCCAGCAGCCAAGATGGGGGGTACGAGCAGTACTTC.

The CDR3, as DNA: TGTGCCAGCAGCTCTAGACAGAGTTCTGGAAACACCATATATTTT. It yields the protein CASSSRQSSGNTIYF. The chain recombines TRBV11-2 with TRBJ1-3; tentatively, D is TRBD1 (5 bases). Germline lookup yields CDR1 SGHAT and CDR2 FQNNGV. V lost 4 bases and J 1 base, leaving 11 bases between the germline ends. The CDR3 has 15 residues.

This chain joins TRBV18 and TRBJ1-1; 7 bases line up with TRBD1. Germline V CDR1 and CDR2: KGHSH, LQKENI. The V and J ends lost 3 bases and 6 bases, in that order; junction bases with no gene match: 10. CDR3 length equals 15 residues. DNA for the CDR3: TGTGCCAGCTCACCGGGACAGAATGCTGTATCTGAAGCTTTCTTT. Encoded protein: CASSPGQNAVSEAFF.

This clone has just one count. The gene calls are TRBV27 and TRBJ2-3, with 13 nucleotides matching TRBD2. This CDR3 comprises 17 residues. Losses at the gene ends were 5 bases for V and 2 bases for J; bases not matched to a gene: 7. Per germline, CDR1 MNHEY and CDR2 SMNVEV (reference sequence). Written as DNA, the CDR3 is TGTGCCAGCAGTCGCCGACTAGCGGGGGGTCTCACAGATACGCAGTATTTT. Translation gives CASSRRLAGGLTDTQYF.

This rearrangement joins TRBV2 to TRBJ1-6; D is possibly TRBD1 (6 bases). This CDR3 region has 17 residues. V lost 5 bases and J lost 6, with 20 bases in between. Germline V gene lookup returns CDR1 SNHLY and CDR2 FYNNEI. This CDR3 reads CASSLRQVPLPNSPLHF. In DNA form, the CDR3 reads TGTGCCAGCAGTTTACGACAGGTGCCCTTACCTAATTCACCCCTCCACTTT.

This clone was observed once. The rearrangement links TRBV5-1 to TRBJ1-6, with no clear D. Trimming cost V 3 bases and J 7 bases, with 14 bases left between them. There are 15 residues in the CDR3. Germline CDR1 and CDR2: SGHRS and YFSETQ. CDR3 sequence reads: CASSSIGAVNSPLHF. DNA for the CDR3: TGCGCCAGCAGCTCCATTGGCGCGGTCAATTCACCCCTCCACTTT.

The chain combines TRBV2 with TRBJ2-6, with D uncertain. The CDR3 is 16 residues long. Per germline, CDR1 SNHLY and CDR2 FYNNEI. Trimming pared 3 bases from V and 0 bases from J, leaving 9 bases between. The CDR3 here is CASSEGRNSGANVLTF. The CDR3 region has the DNA TGTGCCAGCAGTGAGGGCCGTAACTCTGGGGCCAACGTCCTGACTTTC.

V and J are TRBV9 and TRBJ2-5; perhaps TRBD2 as D (6 bases). The germline CDR1 and CDR2 sequences are SGDLS and YYNGEE. The V gene lost 0 bases and the J gene lost 5 bases, with 11 bases spanning the gap. The CDR3 totals 14 residues. As DNA, the CDR3 is TGTGCCAGCAGCGTAGGATCCGGAGGGGAGACCCAGTACTTC. Protein: CASSVGSGGETQYF.

This chain links TRBV14 with TRBJ2-1; TRBD2 matches at 10 bases. From germline, CDR1 is SGHDN and CDR2 FVKESK. The CDR3 is 15 amino acids. V shed 1 base, J shed 6 bases, and the junction held 3 bases outside the gene matches. The chain's CDR3 is CASSQGTSGLNEQFF. The CDR3 nucleotides are TGTGCCAGCAGCCAAGGGACTAGCGGACTCAATGAGCAGTTCTTC.

The chain has TRBV7-9 and TRBJ1-2, with no clear D. This CDR3 spans 15 amino acids. V was clipped by 5 bases and J by 0 bases, with 13 bases between them. The germline CDR1 and CDR2 sequences are SEHNR and FQNEAQ (reference sequence). The CDR3 DNA follows: TGTGCCAGCAGCCCCGGTCGGGTCCCTAACTATGGCTACACCTTC. It specifies CASSPGRVPNYGYTF.

This chain links TRBV14 with TRBJ2-6; tentatively, D is TRBD2 (5 bases). In germline, CDR1 is SGHDN, CDR2 FVKESK. V was shortened by 1 base and J by 4 bases, with 8 bases between the two germline ends. CDR3 length: 15 amino acids. CDR3 sequence: CASSQGGSGANVLTF. As DNA, the CDR3 is TGTGCCAGCAGCCAAGGAGGGTCCGGGGCCAACGTCCTGACTTTC.

The gene calls are TRBV28 and TRBJ2-7; 11 bases are shared with TRBD2. CDR3 size: 14 residues. CDR1 MDHEN and CDR2 SYDVKM come from the germline V gene. J lost 6 bases, V lost 5 bases, and 6 bases had no gene match. CDR3 loop: CASSTSGSSVEQYF. CDR3 sequence (DNA): TGTGCCAGCAGTACTAGCGGGAGTTCGGTCGAGCAGTACTTC.

V gene TRBV7-7 combines with J gene TRBJ2-2, with TRBD2 matching over 7 bases. With 4 bases clipped from V and 0 bases from J, the junction kept 8 bases outside the gene matches. The CDR3 sequence is 17 residues long. The germline gives CDR1 SSHAT, CDR2 FNYEAQ (reference sequence). Here the CDR3 reads CASSWSYRGANTGELFF. CDR3 DNA: TGTGCCAGCAGCTGGTCCTATCGGGGGGCGAACACCGGGGAGCTGTTTTTT. The entire variable domain, with the rest obtained from reference TRBV7-7 and TRBJ2-2, is as follows: GAGVSQSPRYKVTKRGQDVTLRCDPISSHATLYWYQQALGQGPEFLTYFNYEAQPDKSGLPSDRFSAERPEGSISTLTIQRTEQRDSAMYRCASSWSYRGANTGELFFGEGSRLTVL.

The chain joins TRBV7-2 to TRBJ2-7, with D unclear. The CDR3 spans 12 residues. CDR1 and CDR2 (germline): SGHTA, FQGNSA. The V end lost 1 base, the J end lost 4 bases, and 5 bases lay between the germline ends. CDR3 DNA sequence: TGTGCCAGCAGCTTAGTTCGGTACGAGCAGTACTTC. Encoded protein: CASSLVRYEQYF.

The chain recombines TRBV4-2 with TRBJ2-2; tentative D call: TRBD2 (7 bases). V was clipped by 0 bases and J by 3 bases, with 14 bases between them. The CDR3 contains 17 residues. Germline CDR1 LGHNA, CDR2 YNFKEQ. The CDR3 bases are TGTGCCAGCAGCCAAGATAAGGGGGGGGGCGACACCGGGGAGCTGTTTTTT. It translates to CASSQDKGGGDTGELFF.

V is TRBV7-9 and J is TRBJ1-1, with 7 bases lining up with TRBD1. The CDR3 has 17 amino acids. V was clipped by 3 bases and J by 1 base; unmatched bases: 11. CDR1 SEHNR and CDR2 FQNEAQ come from the germline V gene (reference sequence). The CDR3, as DNA: TGTGCCAGCAGCTTCGTTAAGCCGGGACAGACGAACACTGAAGCTTTCTTT. Encoded protein: CASSFVKPGQTNTEAFF.

The chain uses TRBV9 and TRBJ1-2; 12 nucleotides align to TRBD1. The length of the CDR3 is 16 residues. V dropped 2 bases and J dropped 7; count of bases not matched to a gene: 9. Germline-derived CDR1 and CDR2 are SGDLS and YYNGEE. In DNA, the CDR3 is TGTGCCAGCAGCGTCGCCGGGACAGGGGGCGTCTTTGGCTACACCTTC. It translates to CASSVAGTGGVFGYTF.

The V gene is TRBV11-3, the J gene TRBJ2-2; D is perhaps TRBD2 (5 bases). Trimming shortened V by 5 bases and J by 7 bases, and 17 bases separated the two germline ends. Germline CDR1 reads SGHNT; CDR2 reads YENEEA. The CDR3 extends over 15 amino acids. CDR3 coding DNA: TGTGCCAGCAGCCCGGACGGAGAGGGAAGCGGGGAGCTGTTTTTT. It specifies CASSPDGEGSGELFF.

The CDR3 protein is CASSHNPINEQFF. CDR3 nucleotides: TGTGCCAGCAGCCATAATCCTATCAATGAGCAGTTCTTC. The chain recombines TRBV7-9 with TRBJ2-1; the D is unclear. The CDR3 length is 13 residues. The V and J ends lost 5 bases and 6 bases respectively, with 11 bases between them. CDR1 SEHNR and CDR2 FQNEAQ come from the germline V gene (reference sequence).

This chain joins TRBV4-1 and TRBJ2-3; 11 positions match TRBD2. Germline CDR1 MGHRA, CDR2 YSYEKL. V lost 0 bases and J lost 5; bases outside the gene matches: 7. The CDR3 is made up of 17 amino acids. This CDR3 reads CASSQDRSTSGGDTQYF. The CDR3 DNA sequence: TGCGCCAGCAGCCAAGATCGTTCCACTAGCGGGGGAGATACGCAGTATTTT.